A selection of T cell receptor beta chains follows, all from one sample in a study of cytomegalovirus exposure and HLA in healthy donors. Generated by immunoSEQ multiplex PCR, the TCRdb table keeps only in-frame clones and is missing some. The table includes roughly 190,000 clones, under 85% detected once. The sample comprised PBMCs. The receptors stem from a woman aged 18-29 years in good health and CMV-seronegative. CDR3s include the opening cysteine and the closing phenylalanine or tryptophan. A D gene is named only where the DNA matches it firmly. Part of the rows lack a size; the others show once, few, many or a class for expanded clones.

j_call d_call v_call clone_size cdr3_aa cdr3_nt
TRBJ1-2 TRBD1 TRBV18 - CASSPISGGSSNGYTF TGTGCCAGCTCACCAATTTCAGGGGGCAGTTCCAATGGCTACACCTTC
TRBJ2-7 - TRBV5-6 - CASSYPGGGEQYF TGTGCCAGCAGCTACCCAGGGGGAGGCGAGCAGTACTTC
TRBJ2-7 - TRBV18 - CASSLQSYEQYF TGTGCCAGCTCTCTACAGTCCTACGAGCAGTACTTC
TRBJ1-4 - TRBV11-2 - CASSYGTPGEKLFF TGTGCCAGCAGCTACGGGACTCCGGGGGAAAAACTGTTTTTT
TRBJ2-3 TRBD2 TRBV5-4 - CASSQGLAGAMTDTQYF TGTGCCAGCAGCCAAGGACTAGCGGGGGCCATGACAGATACGCAGTATTTT
TRBJ2-1 - TRBV27 once CASNGREANEQFF TGTGCCAGCAACGGAAGGGAGGCTAATGAGCAGTTCTTC
TRBJ2-5 - TRBV7-2 - CASSLVRETQYF TGTGCCAGCAGCTTAGTGCGGGAGACCCAGTACTTC
TRBJ1-1 - TRBV9 few CASSVGADEMTEAFF TGTGCCAGCAGCGTAGGGGCAGACGAGATGACTGAAGCTTTCTTT
TRBJ1-6 - TRBV10-3 - CAISERWGSLEF TGTGCCATCAGTGAGAGGTGGGGCAGCTTGGAATTT
TRBJ1-3 - TRBV6-1 - CASSEAGLQGSGNTIYF TGTGCCAGCAGTGAAGCGGGCCTCCAGGGGTCTGGAAACACCATATATTTT
TRBJ2-1 TRBD2 TRBV28 few CASSYQSGTSGRDEQFF TGTGCCAGCAGTTACCAATCCGGGACTAGCGGGAGGGATGAGCAGTTCTTC
TRBJ1-5 - TRBV7-2 once CASSLYRDSNQPQHF TGTGCCAGCAGCTTATACAGAGATAGCAATCAGCCCCAGCATTTT